This T cell receptor beta chain was sequenced in a study of cytomegalovirus exposure and HLA in healthy donors. The wider study: Among about 190 million T cells, an earlier analysis found around 100 million unique TCR beta sequences. Notes on the study in general: In a later analysis, at a false discovery rate of 0.05, over 15,000 TCR beta sequences were associated with HLA alleles.

As concerns this clone: Its antigen is unidentified.

The junction had 11 bases not matched to a gene; V was cut back by 3 bases and J by 1 base. This CDR3 contains 17 residues. Germline loops: CDR1 SQVTM, CDR2 ANQGSEA. The PCR had 60 Vbeta and 13 Jbeta primers. Sequenced by immunoSEQ multiplex PCR; TCRdb stores in-frame clones only, minus some. The sample consists of around 150,000 clones, around three quarters of them appearing once. Healthy bone marrow donors made up the donors. The TCR sequence derives from a man between 35 and 55 years old in good health and CMV-seropositive. This rearrangement joins TRBV29-1 to TRBJ2-5; 10 nucleotides agree with TRBD2. Sequencing used PBMCs. CDR3 bases: TGCAGCGTTGACGTCGGACTAGCGGACAGGACCCAAGAGACCCAGTACTTC. Encoded protein: CSVDVGLADRTQETQYF.